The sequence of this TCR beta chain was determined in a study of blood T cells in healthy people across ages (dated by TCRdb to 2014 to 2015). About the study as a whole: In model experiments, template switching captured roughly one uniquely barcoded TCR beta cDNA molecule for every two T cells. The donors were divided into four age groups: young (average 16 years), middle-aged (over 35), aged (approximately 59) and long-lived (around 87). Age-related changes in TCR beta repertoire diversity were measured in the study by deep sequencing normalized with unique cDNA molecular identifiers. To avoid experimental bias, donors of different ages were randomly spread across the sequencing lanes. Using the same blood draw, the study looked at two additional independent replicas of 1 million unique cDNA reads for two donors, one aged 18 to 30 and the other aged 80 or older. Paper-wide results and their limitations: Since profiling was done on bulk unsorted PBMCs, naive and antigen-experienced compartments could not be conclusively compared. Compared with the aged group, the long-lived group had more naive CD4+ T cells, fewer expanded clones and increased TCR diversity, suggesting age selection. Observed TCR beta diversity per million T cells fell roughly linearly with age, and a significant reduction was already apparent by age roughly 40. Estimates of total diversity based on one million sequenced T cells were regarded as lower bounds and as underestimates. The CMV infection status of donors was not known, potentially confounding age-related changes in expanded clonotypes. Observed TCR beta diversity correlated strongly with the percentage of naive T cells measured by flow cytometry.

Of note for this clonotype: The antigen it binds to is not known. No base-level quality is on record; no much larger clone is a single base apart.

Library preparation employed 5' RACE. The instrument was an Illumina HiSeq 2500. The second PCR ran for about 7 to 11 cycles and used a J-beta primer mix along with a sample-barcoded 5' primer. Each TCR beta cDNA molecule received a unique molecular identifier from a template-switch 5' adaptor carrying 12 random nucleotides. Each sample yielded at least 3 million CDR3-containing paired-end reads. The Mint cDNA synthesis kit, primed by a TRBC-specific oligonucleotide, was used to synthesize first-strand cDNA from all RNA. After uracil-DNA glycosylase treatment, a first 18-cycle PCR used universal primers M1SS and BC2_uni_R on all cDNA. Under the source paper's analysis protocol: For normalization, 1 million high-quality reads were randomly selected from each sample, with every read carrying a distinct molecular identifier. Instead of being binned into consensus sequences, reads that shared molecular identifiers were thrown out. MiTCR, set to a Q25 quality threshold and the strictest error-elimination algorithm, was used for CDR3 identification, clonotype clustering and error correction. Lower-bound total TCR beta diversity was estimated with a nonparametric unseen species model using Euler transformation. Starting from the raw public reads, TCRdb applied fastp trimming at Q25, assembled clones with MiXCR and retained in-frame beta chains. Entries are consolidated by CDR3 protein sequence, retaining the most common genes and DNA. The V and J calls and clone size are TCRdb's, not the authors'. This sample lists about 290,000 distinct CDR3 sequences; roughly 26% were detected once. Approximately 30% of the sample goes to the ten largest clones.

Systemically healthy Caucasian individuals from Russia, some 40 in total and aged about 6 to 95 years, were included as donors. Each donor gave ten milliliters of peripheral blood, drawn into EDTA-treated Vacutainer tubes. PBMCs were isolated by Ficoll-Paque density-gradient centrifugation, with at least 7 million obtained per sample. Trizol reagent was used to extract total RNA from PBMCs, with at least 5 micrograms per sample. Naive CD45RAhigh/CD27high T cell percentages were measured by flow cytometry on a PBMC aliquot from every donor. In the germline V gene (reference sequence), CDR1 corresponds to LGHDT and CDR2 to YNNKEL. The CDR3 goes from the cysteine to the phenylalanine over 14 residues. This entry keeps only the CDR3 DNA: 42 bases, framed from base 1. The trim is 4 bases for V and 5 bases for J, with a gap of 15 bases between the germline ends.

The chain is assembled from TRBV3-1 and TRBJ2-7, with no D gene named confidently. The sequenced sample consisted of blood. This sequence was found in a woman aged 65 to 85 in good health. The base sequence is TGTGCCAGCAGCCGAGACCCTTCTGGGAACGAGCAGTACTTC. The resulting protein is CASSRDPSGNEQYF.